These T cell receptor beta chains were read from a single sample in a study of T cells expressing NK-cell markers. From its re-call of the 5' RACE reads, TCRdb lists each CDR3 protein once, without DNA. This sample contains under 600,000 distinct CDR3 sequences. The sample taken for sequencing was blood T cells: a sorted CD56 or NKG2C T cell subset, CD4+ or CD8+ T cells, or bulk PBMC T cells (not recorded which). These TCRs come from a woman aged 45-59 years in good health. The CDR3 runs from the conserved cysteine through the conserved F or W.

j_call v_call cdr3_aa
TRBJ1-2 TRBV20-1 CSALKDSVYGYTF
TRBJ2-2 TRBV7-8 CASSFIRGAGELFF
TRBJ2-2 TRBV7-7 CASRTSHGELFF
TRBJ2-3 TRBV11-2 CASSLDAGSGALDTQYF
TRBJ1-2 TRBV12-3/TRBV12-4 CASKVREGAEGYTF
TRBJ1-1 TRBV4-1 CASSLRTGARTEAFF
TRBJ2-1 TRBV5-1 CASKALLGNEQFF
TRBJ2-2 TRBV24-1 CATSDAWTGLNTGELFF
TRBJ2-1 TRBV5-1 CASSSLAGGNEQFF
TRBJ1-1 TRBV7-8 CASSKEVGTEAFF
TRBJ1-1 TRBV5-1 CASSPGGGAAPEAFF
TRBJ1-2 TRBV5-4 CASSLALGDHGYTF
TRBJ2-3 TRBV27 CASSPRLAGDTQYF
TRBJ1-2 TRBV11-3 CASSQRELGYTF
TRBJ2-7 TRBV4-1 CASSWDLRGSYEQYF
TRBJ2-5 TRBV6-5 CASRSGRGGETQYF
TRBJ2-7 TRBV4-1 CASASTSYEQYF
TRBJ1-4 TRBV27 CASSSRTVGYATNEKLFF
TRBJ2-1 TRBV29-1 CSVEAGSSGSYNEQFF
TRBJ2-7 TRBV20-1 CSARIGGYEQYF
TRBJ2-1 TRBV14 CASSPHGGEVQDSYNEQFF
TRBJ2-3 TRBV6-5 CASSYSPSEATHTQYF
TRBJ1-6 TRBV29-1 CSAQQGGNSPLHF
TRBJ2-5 TRBV24-1 CATSGSPSGSQETQYF
TRBJ2-5 TRBV7-8 CASSMGRGNSETQYF
TRBJ2-1 TRBV10-3 CAIRDDGLAGTSYNEQFF
TRBJ1-5 TRBV4-1 CASSQDDRNQPQHF
TRBJ2-2 TRBV10-3 CAISGLAGYTGELFF
TRBJ2-5 TRBV20-1 CSARGAPIDPGETQYF
TRBJ1-5 TRBV20-1 CSAHRTGVNQPQHF
TRBJ2-6 TRBV12-5 CASAEGDSGANVLTF
TRBJ2-6 TRBV25-1 CASTIAGANVLTF
TRBJ2-4 TRBV5-6 CASSSQVRALQYF
TRBJ2-1 TRBV6-1 CASRTSGRNEQFF
TRBJ1-1 TRBV6-1 CASSPIGASEAFF
TRBJ1-5 TRBV4-1 CASSQSDRFNQPQHF
TRBJ2-1 TRBV24-1 CATSDSNDRGDEQFF
TRBJ1-1 TRBV3-1 CASTKEKNTEAFF
TRBJ2-1 TRBV3-1 CASSQDLTAGTYNEQFF
TRBJ2-7 TRBV24-1 CATDLIGTGGSEQYF
TRBJ2-3 TRBV9 CASSVQELTDTQYF
TRBJ2-3 TRBV27 CASSLLAGADTQYF
TRBJ2-5 TRBV5-1 CASSLTGGQETQYF
TRBJ2-2 TRBV25-1 CASSEFRRNTGELFF
TRBJ2-7 TRBV5-1 CASSGGTGGASYEQYF
TRBJ2-5 TRBV3-1 CASSLDSQGTQYF
TRBJ1-4 TRBV2 CASSEAFVDVGVKLFF